The sequence of this T cell receptor (beta chain) was determined in a study of T cell responses to AZD1222 COVID-19 vaccine (dated by TCRdb to the early 2020s). Notes on the research overall: TCR sequencing covered some 250 trial participants: approximately 200 given two doses of AZD1222 and 26 given two doses of MenACWY control vaccine. Enrollment into the trials was organized by age into subgroups of 18-55, 56-69 and 70-plus years, and those subgroups contained about 150, 27 and 61 TCR-sequenced participants, respectively.

The germline V gene (reference sequence) supplies CDR1 MNHEY and CDR2 SMNVEV. V ends up 6 bases short and J 8 bases short, with an unmatched junction base count of 7. The CDR3 holds 14 amino acids from the cysteine to the phenylalanine. The sequence is cut down to CDR3 DNA, 42 bases in frame from base 1. What the study reported, not specific to this receptor: Conclusions about previously exposed vaccinees are limited, since just a handful of AZD1222 recipients were seropositive for SARS-CoV-2 at baseline. After two AZD1222 doses, both the breadth and the depth of spike-specific TCRs were significantly higher than at day 0 and than in MenACWY recipients. Epitopes outside the regions mutated in the B.1.351 and B.1.1.7 variants were reportedly recognized by nearly half of the unique spike-specific TCRs. The 56-69-year group was small, and its depth increase did not reach significance, likely because of low power. No day 14 peak-response samples were available, so repertoires were characterized only after the peak T cell response. The vaccine-associated CD4 TCRs covered the entire spike protein, and the dominant responses fell in regions 160-218 and 743-854. Most participants were white British and females outnumbered males, and the authors suggested that clonal diversity may have been underestimated.

The sample's time point label, in plain terms: baseline before first vaccination. The treatment or condition label of this sample denotes: meningococcal conjugate vaccine given as trial control. Vaccinee samples were obtained from the UK trials COV001 and COV002, which included a single-blind randomized controlled phase 2/3 trial of AZD1222 (ChAdOx1 nCoV-19) in healthy adults. Trial participant PBMC samples were collected at day 0 and day 28 after the second dose for TCRbeta chain sequencing. A word on this clone: The target of this receptor is not known. No clone much larger than this one lies a single base away; base qualities are absent.

The CDR3 regions of human TCRbeta chains were analyzed by immunosequencing. From the authors' description of their analysis: TCRs in the repertoires were compared against a reference library of SARS-CoV-2-specific TCRs that had been generated with the MIRA antigen-specificity platform. Breadth meant the fraction of unique TCRs that were SARS-CoV-2-associated, whereas depth meant the fraction of total T cells that were SARS-CoV-2-associated. Using the MIRA data, each spike-specific TCR was mapped to the spike region that the TCR reacts to and placed in a CD4 or CD8 class. Log10-transformed breadth and depth values were compared by one-way ANOVA with Sidak's multiple comparisons tests. TCRdb took over this immuneACCESS table, retaining in-frame rearrangements with V and J assigned. Such tables are incomplete; in checked studies, under half of the missing clones stem from an unresolved V gene, and the remainder is unexplained. V and J calls plus clone size are reproduced from that table; the DNA served to infer D and trimming. The sample records about 100,000 clones, more than 75% of which are singletons. The ten biggest clones cover around 3.8% of the sample.

The sequence was collected from an adult in good health. Sample: peripheral blood, taken on day 0 of MenACWY control vaccination. The sequence links TRBV27 to TRBJ1-6, and TRBD1 aligns with 7 junction nucleotides. The base sequence is TGTGCCAGCAGCCCGGAGGGGGCTTATTCACCCCTCCACTTT. Its translation reads: CASSPEGAYSPLHF.